These 17 T cell receptor beta chains share one sample of origin, sequenced in a study of blood T cell repertoires in COVID-19. This table comes from immunoSEQ multiplex PCR, and its TCRdb copy is limited to in-frame clones, with some not included. The sample records some 180,000 clones, 70% to 80% being singletons. The sequenced material came from peripheral blood. The receptors originated from a woman in her 40s with COVID-19, enrolled during active disease.

The V gene is TRBV6-1, the J gene TRBJ2-7; the match to TRBD2 covers 9 bases. The germline V gene encodes CDR1 MNHNS and CDR2 SASEGT. Trimming removed 2 bases from V and 5 bases from J; junction bases left unmatched: 7. The CDR3 contains 15 residues. The CDR3 DNA reads as TGTGCCAGCAGTGAACCAGGCGGGAGGGCCAACGAGCAGTACTTC. Protein product: CASSEPGGRANEQYF.

CDR3 coding DNA: TGTGCCACCAGCAGAGAGGCGAACACTGAAGCTTTCTTT. Residues: CATSREANTEAFF. The chain links TRBV15 to TRBJ1-1; D remains unclear. Germline assignment: CDR1 LNHNV and CDR2 YYDKDF (reference sequence). This CDR3 is built from 13 residues. V was clipped by 0 bases and J by 1 base, with 3 bases between them.

The chain uses TRBV6-2 or TRBV6-3 and TRBJ2-7; D gene uncertain. V was trimmed by 0 bases and J by 7 bases, leaving 7 bases between them. This CDR3 comprises 12 residues. Germline V lookup: CDR1 MNHEY, CDR2 SVGEGT. CDR3 loop: CASSYSTGEQYF. CDR3 in DNA: TGTGCCAGCAGTTACTCGACGGGTGAGCAGTACTTC.

This rearrangement joins TRBV7-8 to TRBJ2-7, with TRBD2 identical over 8 bases. The germline V gene encodes CDR1 SGHVS and CDR2 FQNEAQ. This CDR3 has 18 amino acids. The ends lost 1 base at V and 3 bases at J; junction bases unmatched: 14. The CDR3 region is CASSLEVSSRGGIYEQYF. The CDR3 DNA reads as TGTGCCAGCAGCTTAGAGGTATCCTCTCGGGGGGGGATCTACGAGCAGTACTTC.

The chain has TRBV27 and TRBJ2-1; TRBD1 matches 7 bases. The V and J ends lost 6 bases and 4 bases, in that order; junction bases with no gene match: 15. This CDR3 is 17 amino acids long. Germline V gene lookup returns CDR1 MNHEY and CDR2 SMNVEV (reference sequence). CDR3 nucleotides: TGTGCCAGCAGCTCGGGACAGTTCGACCAACATTACAATGAGCAGTTCTTC. It codes for CASSSGQFDQHYNEQFF.

This clone appeared a single time. The V and J genes are TRBV13 and TRBJ2-3, with 8 bases identical to TRBD2. The CDR3 extends over 16 amino acids. The V gene's germline CDR1 is PRHDT and CDR2 FYEKMQ (reference sequence). Trimming cost V 1 base and J 8 bases; bases outside gene matches: 11. CDR3 residues: CASSLVFGTSSGTQYF. CDR3 in DNA: TGTGCCAGCAGCTTAGTGTTCGGGACTAGTTCTGGTACGCAGTATTTT. Variable domain in full (rest from reference TRBV13 and TRBJ2-3): AAGVIQSPRHLIKEKRETATLKCYPIPRHDTVYWYQQGPGQDPQFLISFYEKMQSDKGSIPDRFSAQQFSDYHSELNMSSLELGDSALYFCASSLVFGTSSGTQYFGPGTRLTVL.

The chain is built from TRBV29-1 and TRBJ1-2; 8 bases are a match to TRBD1. J lost 6 bases, V lost 3 bases, and 12 bases had no gene match. This CDR3 comprises 15 residues. Germline V gene sequence: CDR1 SQVTM, CDR2 ANQGSEA. The DNA of the CDR3 is TGCAGCGTTGACGGGTCAGGGGGCAGTGAAAATGGCTACACCTTC. Translating it yields CSVDGSGGSENGYTF.

This chain uses TRBV9 with TRBJ2-1, with TRBD2 as a possible D gene (5 bases). This CDR3 region has 18 residues. V lost 3 bases to trimming and J lost 0 bases, with 19 bases between them. Germline V gene lookup returns CDR1 SGDLS and CDR2 YYNGEE. CDR3 region: CASSAPPLTGISYNEQFF. CDR3 nucleotide sequence: TGTGCCAGCAGCGCTCCGCCCCTCACGGGAATCTCCTACAATGAGCAGTTCTTC.

This chain uses TRBV5-6 with TRBJ2-7; the match to TRBD2 covers 9 bases. Unmatched junction bases numbered 6, after V lost 4 bases and J lost 1 base. Germline CDR1 and CDR2: SGHDT and YYEEEE. The CDR3 has 15 amino acids. CDR3: CASSPGTSTSYEQYF. As DNA, the CDR3 is TGTGCCAGCAGCCCCGGGACTAGCACATCCTACGAGCAGTACTTC.

CDR3 bases: TGCGCCAGCAGCTTGGCCCGGGCCGTACTAGCGGAGAGTTTGTACCAAGAGACCCAGTACTTC. This codes for CASSLARAVLAESLYQETQYF. This chain links TRBV5-1 with TRBJ2-5; the match to TRBD2 covers 8 bases. Trimming took 0 bases from V and 0 from J; bases not matched to a gene: 19. The V gene's germline CDR1 is SGHRS and CDR2 YFSETQ. CDR3 size: 21 residues.

The chain has TRBV5-1 and TRBJ2-5; D not certain. The CDR3 loop spans 13 amino acids. Germline CDR1 reads SGHRS; CDR2 reads YFSETQ. V was cut by 0 bases and J by 4 bases, with 7 bases left in between. CDR3 coding DNA: TGCGCCAGCAGCTTGGACAGCAGAGAGACCCAGTACTTC. This translates into CASSLDSRETQYF.

The V call is TRBV3-1 (or the pseudogene TRBV3-2), the J call TRBJ1-1; tentatively, D is TRBD1 (5 bases). Germline V gene data show CDR1 as LGHDT and CDR2 as YNNKEL (reference sequence). The CDR3 runs to 16 residues. V lost 0 bases to trimming and J lost 2 bases, with 13 bases between them. CDR3 loop: CASSQESRGLNTEAFF. The CDR3 bases are TGTGCCAGCAGCCAAGAGAGTAGGGGCCTTAACACTGAAGCTTTCTTT.

The rearrangement links TRBV21-1 to TRBJ1-3; the table calls TRBD1, which could not be checked here. TRBV21-1 constitutes a pseudogene. The CDR3 runs 18 residues. CDR3 in DNA: TGTGCCAGCAGCAAAGGGGGCCGACAGAGACTCTCTGGAAACACCATATATTTT. This encodes CASSKGGRQRLSGNTIYF.

J is TRBJ2-7 and V is TRBV3-1 (or the pseudogene TRBV3-2), with D maybe TRBD2 (6 bases). Trimming pared 4 bases from V and 3 bases from J, leaving 19 bases between. The length of the CDR3 is 16 residues. Looked up from germline, CDR1 is LGHDT and CDR2 is YNNKEL (reference sequence). DNA of the CDR3: TGTGCCAGCAGCCCGGAGGGTAGTGTAGGTCTCTACGAGCAGTACTTC. Its protein is CASSPEGSVGLYEQYF.

The V and J genes are TRBV19 and TRBJ2-3; TRBD1 matches at 9 bases. Losses at the gene ends were 8 bases for V and 5 bases for J; bases not matched to a gene: 8. Germline V gives CDR1 LNHDA, CDR2 SQIVND (reference sequence). The CDR3 contains 14 residues. DNA for the CDR3: TGTGCCAGTCGGCCGGGACAGGGTATAGATACGCAGTATTTT. The encoded protein is CASRPGQGIDTQYF.

This chain joins TRBV7-2 and TRBJ1-2; D gene unclear. Germline V gene lookup returns CDR1 SGHTA and CDR2 FQGNSA. The CDR3 is 12 amino acids. The germline V and J ends were trimmed by 1 base and 8 bases, with 8 bases remaining between them. The CDR3 is CASSLEVGGYTF. The CDR3 nucleotides read TGTGCCAGCAGCTTAGAGGTCGGGGGCTACACCTTC.

The CDR3 bases are TGTGCCAGCACCGATGACTCCAGAGGATTGTGGACTGAAGCTTTCTTT. It translates to CASTDDSRGLWTEAFF. The V and J genes are TRBV5-8 and TRBJ1-1; D gene uncertain. Germline lookup yields CDR1 SGHTS and CDR2 YDEGEE. The V gene lost 6 bases and the J gene lost 5 bases, with 23 bases spanning the gap. CDR3 length: 16 residues.